Sequencing of this T cell receptor beta chain was carried out in a study of shared clonotypes between healthy human individuals (dated by TCRdb to the early 2020s). General notes on the study: A few men and two women, aged 18 to 49 years, made up the cohort. To increase sequencing depth and limit assay-specific biases, TCR repertoire library preparation and sequencing were carried out by different laboratories using diverse techniques. Between about 0.8 and 9 billion PBMCs per donor were obtained by leukapheresis. To estimate repertoire size and how much clonotypes are shared between individuals, the study performed deep sequencing of blood TCR repertoires from a handful of healthy adults.

Using the deep immunoSEQ assay, multiplex PCR amplified TCR CDR3 regions from genomic DNA. Extracted genomic DNA from each cell subset was spread evenly across all wells of several immunoSEQ 96-well plates, with each plate serving as a replicate. For unsorted PBMC, approximately 290 ng genomic DNA, equal to around 30,000 T cell genomes, was loaded into each replicate PCR. Ten immunoSEQ deep assay plates were used to sequence unsorted PBMC genomic DNA. Purified libraries were quantified with a Qubit 3.0 fluorometer, sized on a Bioanalyzer 2100, and re-quantified with the KAPA Library Quantification kit. A separate single-read 150-cycle Illumina NextSeq 550 flow cell was used to sequence each immunoSEQ 96-well plate. Under the source paper's analysis protocol: Because only junctional sequences without quality scores were contained in the immunoSEQ output, filtering matching that applied to full-length reads could not be performed. To assign V/J genes and CDR3, sequences were annotated against IMGT germline references using PyIR, a Python wrapper for IgBLAST v1.9. Any read was removed if the V/J assignment was weak (E-value above 1e-6), the CDR3 was missing, or the read contained stop codons, out-of-frame junctions, or ambiguous translated residues. V3J clonotypes were defined by identical inferred V gene, J gene, and CDR3 amino acid sequence. Percentage overlap between repertoires was computed as shared unique clonotypes divided by the size of the smaller repertoire. Three approaches were used to assess repertoire richness: RTK rarefaction, the Chao1 estimator, and Recon v2.1 estimates of unobserved clonotypes. The table was pulled from immuneACCESS by TCRdb, which kept in-frame rearrangements only. Such tables lose some clones; where checked, under half of the loss comes from unresolved V genes, and the rest has no known cause. The V and J calls and clone size come from that table; D and trimming were worked out from the DNA. This sample comprises about 600,000 clones, around three quarters of them detected only once. About 11% of the sample is held by the ten biggest clonotypes.

What the research found in general, with its limitations: Because the study included only a small number of donors, the genetic and exposure-history diversity represented was limited. Sampling was restricted to blood, and TCR repertoires in tissue are likely to differ from TCR repertoires in blood. Pairwise subsampling indicated that sequencing depth was expected to affect the degree of clonotype sharing among donors.

As to this clone: The antigen it recognizes is unknown. Per-base quality was not reported, and no clone a single base away is much larger than it.

V lost 4 bases and J lost 0 bases, and the count of bases not matched to a germline gene is 4. Taken from cysteine to phenylalanine, the CDR3 has 16 residues. This entry keeps only the CDR3 DNA: 48 bases, framed from base 1. The germline V gene (reference sequence) gives CDR1 as LNHNV and CDR2 as YYDKDF. The donors were healthy, HIV-negative adults who had no recently reported acute infections or vaccinations. Every donor was a Caucasian adult residing in Nashville, Tennessee, USA. For unsorted samples, about 85 million PBMCs were counted and genomic DNA was extracted with the QIAamp DNA Blood Mini kit. Blood was obtained by leukapheresis, after which PBMCs were separated by Ficoll-Histopaque density gradient centrifugation and cryopreserved in liquid nitrogen vapor phase.

The specimen was PBMCs. The TCR was taken from a woman between 35 and 50 years old in good health. Some clones in this sample may be carry-over from other donors' samples. The sequence joins TRBV15 to TRBJ2-1; 9 central nucleotides agree with TRBD2. At the DNA level, the sequence is TGTGCCACCAGCATGTTAGCGGGAGTCTCCTACAATGAGCAGTTCTTC. Translated, this gives CATSMLAGVSYNEQFF.